These 18 T cell receptor beta chains were sequenced from one sample in a study of OX40 agonist ivuxolimab in advanced cancers. Some clones are missing from TCRdb's copy, which holds only in-frame ones; the method was immunoSEQ multiplex PCR. The table has 43,000 or so clones, about 83% seen once; the top ten hold about 14%. This material consisted of CD4+ or CD8+ T cells sorted from blood, taken in a trial of the OX40 agonist ivuxolimab. The receptor source for this set is an adult with an advanced solid tumor such as melanoma, head and neck, liver or kidney cancer.

The rearrangement uses TRBV6-5 and TRBJ2-1, with D possibly being TRBD1 or TRBD2 (5 bases each). The CDR3 spans 13 residues. CDR1 is MNHEY, CDR2 SVGAGI, per germline. The V end was cut by 6 bases, the J end by 10 bases, with 16 bases between. CDR3 residues: CASRTWDRDEQFF. The CDR3, as DNA: TGTGCCAGCAGGACATGGGATCGGGACGAGCAGTTCTTC.

The chain employs TRBV15 and TRBJ1-4; D is unclear. The germline V and J ends were trimmed by 0 bases and 8 bases, with 10 bases remaining between them. Germline values: CDR1 LNHNV, CDR2 YYDKDF (reference sequence). This CDR3 region has 14 residues. CDR3 residues: CATSRDLVTEKLFF. The CDR3, as DNA: TGTGCCACCAGCAGAGATCTCGTCACCGAAAAACTGTTTTTT.

The J gene is TRBJ1-1, the V gene TRBV7-9; the D gene is possibly TRBD1 (5 bases). CDR3 length equals 16 residues. Per germline, CDR1 SEHNR and CDR2 FQNEAQ (reference sequence). Trimming took 7 bases from V and 1 from J, leaving 19 bases between them. CDR3: CASKGSRAQANTEAFF. In DNA, the CDR3 is TGTGCCAGCAAAGGAAGCAGGGCCCAGGCGAACACTGAAGCTTTCTTT.

The rearrangement uses TRBV9 and TRBJ2-2; D uncertain. This CDR3 has 14 amino acids. V shed 0 bases and J shed 7 bases, with 10 bases lying between them. Germline lookup yields CDR1 SGDLS and CDR2 YYNGEE. The CDR3: CASSVVWTDGELFF. Here the CDR3 DNA reads TGTGCCAGCAGCGTAGTTTGGACCGACGGGGAGCTGTTTTTT.

V and J are TRBV14 and TRBJ2-1; 9 nucleotides agree with TRBD2. V gave up 4 bases and J gave up 4 bases; unmatched junction bases: 5. This CDR3 is built from 15 residues. Germline V gene data show CDR1 as SGHDN and CDR2 as FVKESK. The DNA for the CDR3 is TGTGCCAGCAGCCGTTCTAGCGGGGTATACAATGAGCAGTTCTTC. This codes for CASSRSSGVYNEQFF.

This chain uses TRBV20-1 with TRBJ2-3; unclear D gene. This CDR3 contains 9 residues. From germline, CDR1 is DFQATT and CDR2 SNEGSKA (reference sequence). The V gene lost 8 bases and the J gene lost 6 bases, with 6 bases spanning the gap. The DNA for the CDR3 is TGCAGTCCCCCCGATACGCAGTATTTT. Its protein product is CSPPDTQYF.

The chain joins TRBV7-9 to TRBJ2-5; D unresolved. CDR1 is SEHNR, CDR2 FQNEAQ, per germline (reference sequence). Between the trimmed V and J ends, which lost 1 base and 7 bases, there was a span of 19 bases. The CDR3 sequence is 16 residues long. CDR3 sequence reads: CASSLDYGGSGGTQYF. The CDR3 DNA reads as TGTGCCAGCAGCTTAGATTATGGTGGCTCGGGTGGGACCCAGTACTTC.

The chain is built from TRBV5-6 and TRBJ2-5; D unclear. CDR3 size: 12 residues. The ends were cut back, 4 bases at V and 4 bases at J, with 8 bases in the middle. Germline V lookup: CDR1 SGHDT, CDR2 YYEEEE. The CDR3 nucleotides are TGTGCCAGCAGCGTCGTTCCAGAGACCCAGTACTTC. Its protein product is CASSVVPETQYF. Full variable domain (outside the CDR3, taken from reference TRBV5-6 and TRBJ2-5): DAGVTQSPTHLIKTRGQQVTLRCSPKSGHDTVSWYQQALGQGPQFIFQYYEEEERQRGNFPDRFSGHQFPNYSSELNVNALLLGDSALYLCASSVVPETQYFGPGTRLLVL.

V gene TRBV30 combines with J gene TRBJ2-5; 7 bases fit TRBD2. Germline-derived CDR1 and CDR2 are GTSNPN and SVGIG (reference sequence). The length of the CDR3 is 13 residues. V lost 2 bases to trimming and J lost 4 bases; unmatched junction nucleotides: 4. The CDR3 reads CAWSWGGTETQYF. CDR3 nucleotide sequence: TGTGCCTGGAGTTGGGGGGGGACAGAGACCCAGTACTTC.

The rearrangement joins TRBV5-1 to TRBJ1-2; the D is unclear. The germline gives CDR1 SGHRS, CDR2 YFSETQ. The CDR3 consists of 15 residues. Trimming took 4 bases from V and 2 from J, leaving 15 bases between them. The CDR3 loop reads CASSPAPSPNYGYTF. DNA of the CDR3: TGCGCCAGCAGCCCCGCGCCCAGCCCCAACTATGGCTACACCTTC.

V and J are TRBV30 and TRBJ1-4; D is uncertain. The CDR3 length is 15 residues. Germline assignment: CDR1 GTSNPN and CDR2 SVGIG (reference sequence). Trimming stripped 0 bases from V and 0 bases from J, with 8 bases between. The CDR3 reads CAWSVSLATNEKLFF. The CDR3 nucleotides are TGTGCCTGGAGTGTATCTCTGGCAACTAATGAAAAACTGTTTTTT.

The genes are TRBV5-1 and TRBJ2-5; 9 bases are shared with TRBD1. Germline-derived CDR1 and CDR2 are SGHRS and YFSETQ. The CDR3 length is 14 residues. V shed 4 bases and J 5 bases; nucleotides not matched to a gene: 6. DNA for the CDR3: TGCGCCAGCAGCCCACAGGGGGCTGGGGAGACCCAGTACTTC. Its protein product is CASSPQGAGETQYF.

This chain joins TRBV18 and TRBJ2-5; D gene unclear. V was clipped by 3 bases and J by 5 bases, with 10 bases between them. Germline V CDR1 and CDR2: KGHSH, LQKENI. The CDR3 totals 13 residues. CDR3 sequence reads: CASSPPMVETQYF. CDR3 in DNA: TGTGCCAGCTCACCCCCGATGGTGGAGACCCAGTACTTC.

The chain uses TRBV30 and TRBJ2-5; D uncertain. The CDR3 sequence is 17 residues long. V was trimmed by 4 bases and J by 0 bases, leaving 21 bases between them. Per the germline V gene, CDR1 is GTSNPN and CDR2 is SVGIG (reference sequence). Written as DNA, the CDR3 is TGTGCCTGGAATCCAACCCCGGAAGAGTCAGACCAAGAGACCCAGTACTTC. Protein: CAWNPTPEESDQETQYF.

This clone was seen repeatedly, ten times or more. This specimen includes other DNA sequences encoding the same CDR3. DNA of the CDR3: TGTGCCAGCAGTTACTATGCAGGGACCTACGAGCAGTACTTC. Its translation: CASSYYAGTYEQYF. The rearrangement uses TRBV6-6 and TRBJ2-7; D is perhaps TRBD1 (5 bases). The CDR3 is made up of 14 amino acids. Per germline, CDR1 MNHNY and CDR2 SVGAGI (reference sequence). Trimming stripped 1 base from V and 2 bases from J, with 9 bases between.

The chain links TRBV14 to TRBJ2-5; D unclear. V lost 3 bases and J lost 7, with 12 bases in between. The germline CDR1 and CDR2 sequences are SGHDN and FVKESK. The CDR3 covers 13 residues. CDR3 nucleotide sequence: TGTGCCAGCAGCCAGGCAGCCTCAGGGACCCAGTACTTC. Protein product: CASSQAASGTQYF.

For the CDR3, the DNA is TGCGCCAGCAGCGCATTTGAGGGCACTGAAGCTTTCTTT. Translating gives CASSAFEGTEAFF. The chain combines TRBV10-2 with TRBJ1-1; unclear D gene. Deletions cut 6 bases from V and 4 bases from J, with 12 bases between. The CDR3 extends over 13 amino acids. Germline CDR1 WSHSY, CDR2 SAAADI.

The rearrangement links TRBV10-1 to TRBJ1-4; a weak D match, TRBD1 (5 bases). This CDR3 contains 15 residues. The germline V gene has CDR1 WNHNN and CDR2 SYGVQD (reference sequence). Between the trimmed V and J ends, which lost 3 bases and 7 bases, there was a span of 15 bases. The CDR3 bases are TGCGCCAGCAGTGATACGGGACGGCCGGGTGAAAAACTGTTTTTT. Protein sequence: CASSDTGRPGEKLFF.